This entry features one T cell receptor beta chain sequence. This clone's antigen is unknown. From each donor, an approximately 2.4 ml peripheral blood sample was collected into PAXgene tubes and kept at -80 degrees C. Without T cell sorting, total RNA was isolated from whole blood using the PAXgene blood miRNA kit on an automated QIAcube. Peripheral blood from monozygotic twin pairs, either concordant or discordant for inflammatory bowel disease, underwent deep TCRalpha and TCRbeta repertoire profiling that used unique molecular barcoding. For every twin pair, smoking habits were documented, and each individual was categorised as a current, former or never smoker. The entry originates in a study of monozygotic twins with inflammatory bowel disease (dated by TCRdb to about 2019). Context from the whole study: The complete study included 28 monozygotic twin pairs: 19 IBD-discordant Danish pairs and nine German pairs, of which four were IBD-concordant and five were IBD-discordant. Each individual had, on average, about 151 000 unique TCRalpha sequences and 181 000 unique TCRbeta sequences available for analysis. The search for disease-associated traits relied mainly on comparing IBD patients with their genetically identical healthy co-twins within discordant pairs. Broader findings and caveats from the paper: No single strong signal or clonotype linked to IBD turned up in the results, so the idea that one exists was not supported. The analysis was unable to tell apart different T cell subtypes. IBD patients shared fewer clonotypes with other individuals than healthy twins did, most markedly in patients showing signs of disease activity. Concordant and discordant twins showed no difference in repertoire similarity, possibly because of limited statistical power. IBD patients had lower TCRbeta repertoire diversity, measured by the inverse Simpson index, than their healthy co-twins. Background noise and inter-individual variability may have been introduced into the repertoires by the differing immunosuppressive treatments among patients.

Library prep was done by 5' RACE. Preparation of each TCR library used approximately 3,200 ng of total RNA. For each sample, cDNA was synthesized in eight separate reactions using SMARTScribe reverse transcriptase. During cDNA synthesis, template switching was used to introduce unique molecular identifiers that contained a 6-nucleotide sample barcode. Amplification of TCRalpha and TCRbeta cDNA involved two nested PCRs of approximately 16 and 9 cycles, and each PCR was followed by bead purification. Before amplification, the cDNA was treated with uracil DNA-glycosylase and purified using the QIAquick PCR purification kit. The second PCR added Illumina TruSeq-compatible adapters along with sample-specific barcodes. TapeStation and Qubit were used to check library quality and concentration, and 5 ng of each library went into the pool. The pooled libraries were sequenced with 2 x 100 bp reads and custom sequencing primers on an Illumina HiSeq2500 single-index Rapid Run. The source study handled its data this way. MiGEC version 1.2.6 was used for UMI-based consensus assembly, which corrected PCR and sequencing errors. MiXCR version 2.1.1 was used to carry out V(D)J alignment, clonotype assembly and CDR3 extraction. To normalise gene usage, clonotype sharing and MAIT/NKT TCR abundance, the analysis used the top 1000, 10 000 and 20 000 clonotypes per sample. After downsampling to 27 000 UMIs, diversity was calculated as the inverse Simpson index using the vegan R package. Statistical testing used paired Mann-Whitney U tests on the discordant twin pairs and applied Benjamini-Hochberg correction for multiple testing. The reads, reprocessed by TCRdb, yield one row per CDR3 protein sequence and no DNA. The V and J calls and clone size come from TCRdb's table, not from the authors' own analysis. This sample's records show approximately 400,000 distinct CDR3 sequences. Just over 2.5% of the sample is taken by the ten largest.

What was sequenced was blood. The TCR was taken from a human donor with ulcerative colitis or Crohn's disease, or a healthy co-twin of an affected twin (not recorded which).

For the CDR3, the sequence is CASSEFGQVPYNEQFF. This receptor chain uses TRBV2 and TRBJ2-1. The CDR3, cysteine through phenylalanine, is 16 amino acids long. Only the protein sequence is given. CDR1 and CDR2 are read off the germline V gene as SNHLY and FYNNEI.